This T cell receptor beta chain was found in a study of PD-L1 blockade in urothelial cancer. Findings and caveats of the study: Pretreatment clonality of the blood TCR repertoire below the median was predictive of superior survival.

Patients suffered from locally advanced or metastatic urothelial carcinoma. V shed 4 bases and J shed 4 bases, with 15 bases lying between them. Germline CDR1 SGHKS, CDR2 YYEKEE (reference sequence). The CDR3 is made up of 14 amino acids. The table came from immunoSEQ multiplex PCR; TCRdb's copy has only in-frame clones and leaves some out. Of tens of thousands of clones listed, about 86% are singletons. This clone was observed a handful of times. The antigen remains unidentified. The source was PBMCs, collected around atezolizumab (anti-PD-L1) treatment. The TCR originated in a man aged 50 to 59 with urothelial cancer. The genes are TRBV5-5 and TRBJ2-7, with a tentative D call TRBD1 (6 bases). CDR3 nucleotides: TGTGCCAGCAGCCCTGAGGGGGAGAGGTACGAGCAGTACTTC. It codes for CASSPEGERYEQYF.